A selection of T cell receptor beta chains follows, all from one sample in a study of T cell responses to AZD1222 COVID-19 vaccine. The method was immunoSEQ multiplex PCR; TCRdb's version includes in-frame clones alone and lacks a portion of them. The sample lists tens of thousands of clones; 80% were seen once. This material consisted of peripheral blood, taken 28 days after the second AZD1222 dose. The receptors derive from an adult who received the AZD1222 COVID-19 vaccine. CDR3s include the opening cysteine and the closing phenylalanine or tryptophan.

TRBJ2-3 | TRBV19 | CASRRADTQYF
TRBJ2-1 | TRBV9 | CASSVALRDSQFF
TRBJ2-1 | TRBV7-3 | CASSLTASGSGYEQFF
TRBJ1-2 | TRBV29-1 | CSVDAGGHGYTF
TRBJ2-4 | TRBV20-1 | CSAPDRNIQYF
TRBJ2-7 | TRBV7-9 | CASSLAGLSYEQYF
TRBJ2-5 | TRBV5-1 | CASSLGSGSGKETQYF
TRBJ2-7 | TRBV5-6 | CASSGYDNYEQYF
TRBJ1-3 | TRBV10-3 | CAISEGTSGNTIYF
TRBJ2-7 | TRBV5-4 | CASTSAGQGSHEQYF
TRBJ2-4 | TRBV6-5 | CASSYSQQGRNIQYF
TRBJ1-5 | TRBV12-2 | CASGTVYAFSNQPQHF
TRBJ2-3 | TRBV27 | CASSLSFRTDTQYF
TRBJ1-2 | TRBV6-5 | CASSPPTGNYGYTF
TRBJ1-1 | TRBV29-1 | CSAGEAFF
TRBJ2-5 | TRBV7-2 | CASSFGTTGAETQYF
TRBJ1-4 | TRBV5-6 | CASSTGRASNEKLFF
TRBJ2-5 | TRBV10-2 | CASSEILAGGPETQYF
TRBJ2-1 | TRBV6-6 | CASSPLAGGISTNEQFF
TRBJ1-2 | TRBV25-1 | CASNQAGPGYGYTF
TRBJ2-2 | TRBV7-6 | CASSLAASGNTGELFF
TRBJ2-5 | TRBV3-1/TRBV3-2 | CASSQGSFGTGGTQYF
TRBJ2-2 | TRBV19 | CASSPSVSGGYTGELFF
TRBJ1-4 | TRBV28 | CASSPQGRTNEKLFF
TRBJ2-7 | TRBV7-6 | CASSPGLGTEQYF
TRBJ2-7 | TRBV3-1/TRBV3-2 | CASGNRGRNEQYF
TRBJ2-7 | TRBV11-2 | CAAGLSPYEQYF
TRBJ2-7 | TRBV28 | CASSPTWGGRAYEQYF
TRBJ1-4 | TRBV7-9 | CASSGGTGSYEKLFF